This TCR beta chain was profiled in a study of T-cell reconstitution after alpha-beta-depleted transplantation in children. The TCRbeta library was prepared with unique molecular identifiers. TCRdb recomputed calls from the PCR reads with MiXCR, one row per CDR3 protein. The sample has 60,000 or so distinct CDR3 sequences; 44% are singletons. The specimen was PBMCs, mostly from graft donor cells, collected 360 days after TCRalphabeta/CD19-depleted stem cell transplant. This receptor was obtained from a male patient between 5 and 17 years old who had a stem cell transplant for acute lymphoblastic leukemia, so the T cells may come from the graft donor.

CDR3 in amino acids: CASSLGQGWQPQHF. CDR3 nucleotide sequence: TGTGCCAGCAGTCTGGGGCAGGGATGGCAGCCCCAGCATTTT. The rearrangement joins TRBV6-1 to TRBJ1-5, with TRBD1 as a possible D gene (5 bases). This CDR3 has 14 amino acids. In germline, CDR1 is MNHNS, CDR2 SASEGT. V lost 5 bases and J 7 bases, leaving 15 bases between the germline ends.